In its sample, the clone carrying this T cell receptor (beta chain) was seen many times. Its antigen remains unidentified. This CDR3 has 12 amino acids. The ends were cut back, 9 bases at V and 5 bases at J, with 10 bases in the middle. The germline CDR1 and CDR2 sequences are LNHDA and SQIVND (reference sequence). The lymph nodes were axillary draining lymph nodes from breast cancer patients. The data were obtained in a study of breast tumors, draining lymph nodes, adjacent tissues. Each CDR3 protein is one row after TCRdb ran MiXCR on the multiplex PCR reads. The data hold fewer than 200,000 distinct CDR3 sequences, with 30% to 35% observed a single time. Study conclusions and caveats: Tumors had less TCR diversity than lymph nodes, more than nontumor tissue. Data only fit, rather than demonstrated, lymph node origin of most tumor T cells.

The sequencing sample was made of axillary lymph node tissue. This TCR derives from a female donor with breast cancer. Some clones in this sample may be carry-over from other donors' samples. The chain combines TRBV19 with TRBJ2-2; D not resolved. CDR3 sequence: CASSRLTGELFF. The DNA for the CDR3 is TGTGCCAGCTCCAGGTTGACCGGGGAGCTGTTTTTT.